Shown below are 6 T cell receptor beta chains from a single sample sequenced in a study of blood T cell repertoires in COVID-19. The method was immunoSEQ multiplex PCR; TCRdb's version includes in-frame clones alone and lacks a portion of them. The sample yields roughly 200,000 clones, around 80% seen once. The sequenced sample consisted of peripheral blood. These receptors originate from a woman younger than 45 with COVID-19, enrolled during active disease.

V is TRBV5-6 and J is TRBJ2-7, with 7 bases that match TRBD2. Germline CDR1 and CDR2: SGHDT and YYEEEE. The CDR3 has 15 amino acids. V was pared by 0 bases and J by 5 bases, with 8 bases of the junction left unmatched. As DNA, the CDR3 is TGTGCCAGCAGCTTGGGGGGAGGGCCCGGGAACGAGCAGTACTTC. Amino acids: CASSLGGGPGNEQYF.

This clone showed up just a few times. The chain is built from TRBV6-2 or TRBV6-3 and TRBJ1-5, with D maybe TRBD1 (5 bases). This CDR3 has 16 amino acids. From germline, CDR1 is MNHEY and CDR2 SVGEGT. Deletions cut 4 bases from V and 2 bases from J, with 15 bases between. CDR3: CASSSAGGAGNQPQHF. DNA of the CDR3: TGTGCCAGCAGTTCCGCGGGAGGGGCCGGCAATCAGCCCCAGCATTTT.

V gene TRBV7-9 combines with J gene TRBJ2-5; D is undetermined. Germline V CDR1 and CDR2: SEHNR, FQNEAQ (reference sequence). V lost 5 bases, J lost 9 bases, and 19 bases lay in between. This CDR3 has 14 amino acids. The CDR3: CASSTRSRPGAQYF. The CDR3 DNA sequence: TGTGCCAGCAGCACCCGATCCCGGCCGGGTGCCCAGTACTTC.

This rearrangement joins TRBV15 to TRBJ1-1; no clear D. The CDR3 extends over 16 amino acids. Between the trimmed V and J ends, which lost 0 bases and 0 bases, there was a span of 11 bases. In germline, CDR1 is LNHNV, CDR2 YYDKDF (reference sequence). CDR3 sequence: CATSREKAGLNTEAFF. The CDR3 DNA follows: TGTGCCACCAGCAGAGAGAAGGCAGGCTTGAACACTGAAGCTTTCTTT.

V gene TRBV7-2 combines with J gene TRBJ2-4, with D unclear. Germline CDR1 reads SGHTA; CDR2 reads FQGNSA. V was clipped by 1 base and J by 0 bases, with 10 bases between them. CDR3 length: 16 residues. The CDR3 is CASSLDGGLAKNIQYF. The CDR3 DNA reads TGTGCCAGCAGCTTAGACGGCGGTCTAGCCAAAAACATTCAGTACTTC.

This chain joins TRBV30 and TRBJ1-5, with D perhaps matching TRBD1 (6 bases). The ends were cut back, 1 base at V and 7 bases at J, with 14 bases in the middle. CDR1 and CDR2 from the germline V gene are GTSNPN and SVGIG (reference sequence). The CDR3 has 14 amino acids. The chain's CDR3 is CAWSDARGRQPQHF. The CDR3 DNA sequence: TGTGCCTGGAGTGATGCCAGGGGCAGGCAGCCCCAGCATTTT.